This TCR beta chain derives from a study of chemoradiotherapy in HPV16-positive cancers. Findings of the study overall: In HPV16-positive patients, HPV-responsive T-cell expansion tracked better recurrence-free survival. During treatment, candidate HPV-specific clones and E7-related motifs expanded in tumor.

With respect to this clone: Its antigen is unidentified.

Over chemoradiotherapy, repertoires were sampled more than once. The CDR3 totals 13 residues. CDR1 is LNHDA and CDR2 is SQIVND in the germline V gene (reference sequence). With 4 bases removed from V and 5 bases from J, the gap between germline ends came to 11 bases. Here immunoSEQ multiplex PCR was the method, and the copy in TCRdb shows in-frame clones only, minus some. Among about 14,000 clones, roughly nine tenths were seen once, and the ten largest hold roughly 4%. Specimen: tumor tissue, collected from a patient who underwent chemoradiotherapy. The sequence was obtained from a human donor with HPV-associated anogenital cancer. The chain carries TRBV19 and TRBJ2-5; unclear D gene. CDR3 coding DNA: TGTGCCAGTAGTAGTAGCTATAGGGAGACCCAGTACTTC. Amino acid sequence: CASSSSYRETQYF.